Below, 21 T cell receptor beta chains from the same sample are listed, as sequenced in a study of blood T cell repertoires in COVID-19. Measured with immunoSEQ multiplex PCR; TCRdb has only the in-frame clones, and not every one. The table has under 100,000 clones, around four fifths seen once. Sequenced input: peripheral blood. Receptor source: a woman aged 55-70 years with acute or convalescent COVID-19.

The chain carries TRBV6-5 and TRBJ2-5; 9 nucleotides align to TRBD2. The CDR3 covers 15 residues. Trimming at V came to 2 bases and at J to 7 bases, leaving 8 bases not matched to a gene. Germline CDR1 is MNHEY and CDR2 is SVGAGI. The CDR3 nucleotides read TGTGCCAGCAGTTACCGACTAGCGGATTCTGGGACCCAGTACTTC. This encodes CASSYRLADSGTQYF.

The CDR3 sequence: CAGRDLDRGNGYTF. The CDR3 region has the DNA TGTGCCGGCCGTGACCTGGACAGGGGAAATGGCTACACCTTC. V and J are TRBV19 and TRBJ1-2; 9 nucleotides match TRBD1. V lost 11 bases and J lost 6; bases outside the gene matches: 13. Germline V lookup: CDR1 LNHDA, CDR2 SQIVND (reference sequence). This CDR3 comprises 14 residues.

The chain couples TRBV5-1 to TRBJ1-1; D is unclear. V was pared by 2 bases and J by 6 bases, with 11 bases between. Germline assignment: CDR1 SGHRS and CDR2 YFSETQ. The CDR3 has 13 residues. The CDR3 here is CASSLSVVAEAFF. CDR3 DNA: TGCGCCAGCAGCTTATCGGTGGTCGCTGAAGCTTTCTTT.

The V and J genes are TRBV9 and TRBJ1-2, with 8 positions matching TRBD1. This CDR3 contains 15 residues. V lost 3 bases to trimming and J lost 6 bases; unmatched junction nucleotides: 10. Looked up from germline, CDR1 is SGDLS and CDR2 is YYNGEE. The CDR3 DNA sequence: TGTGCCAGCAGCGGGTGGACAGGGAAGGTGGATGGCTACACCTTC. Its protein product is CASSGWTGKVDGYTF.

The CDR3 region has the DNA TGTGCCAGCAGCAAAAAGGTCAGGGGTGGGGCTGGAAACACCATATATTTT. It is translated as CASSKKVRGGAGNTIYF. The J gene is TRBJ1-3, the V gene TRBV21-1; TRBD1 reflects the table's D call only, with no check against the DNA. TRBV21-1 is a pseudogene segment. The CDR3 covers 17 residues.

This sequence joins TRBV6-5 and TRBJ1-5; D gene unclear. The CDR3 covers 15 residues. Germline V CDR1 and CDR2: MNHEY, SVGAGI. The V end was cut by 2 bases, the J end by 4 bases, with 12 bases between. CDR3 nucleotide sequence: TGTGCCAGCAGTTACACCTTCCAGGTTAATCAGCCCCAGCATTTT. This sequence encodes CASSYTFQVNQPQHF.

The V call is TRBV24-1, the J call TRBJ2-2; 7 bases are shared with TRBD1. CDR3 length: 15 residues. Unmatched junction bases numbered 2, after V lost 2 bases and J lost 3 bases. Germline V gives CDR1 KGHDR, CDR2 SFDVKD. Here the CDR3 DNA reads TGTGCCACCAGTGATTACAGGGGCGACACCGGGGAGCTGTTTTTT. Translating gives CATSDYRGDTGELFF.

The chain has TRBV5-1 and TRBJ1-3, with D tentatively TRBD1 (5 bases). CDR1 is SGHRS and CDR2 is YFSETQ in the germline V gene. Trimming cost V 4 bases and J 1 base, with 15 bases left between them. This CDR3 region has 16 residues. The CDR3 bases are TGCGCCAGCAGCCTCGGGGGGTCGGGATCTGGAAACACCATATATTTT. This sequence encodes CASSLGGSGSGNTIYF.

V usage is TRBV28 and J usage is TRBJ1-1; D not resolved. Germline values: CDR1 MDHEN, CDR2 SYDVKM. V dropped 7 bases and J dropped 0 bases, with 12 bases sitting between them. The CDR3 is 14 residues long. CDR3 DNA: TGTGCCAGCACCCCCGGGAGTATGAACACTGAAGCTTTCTTT. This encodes CASTPGSMNTEAFF.

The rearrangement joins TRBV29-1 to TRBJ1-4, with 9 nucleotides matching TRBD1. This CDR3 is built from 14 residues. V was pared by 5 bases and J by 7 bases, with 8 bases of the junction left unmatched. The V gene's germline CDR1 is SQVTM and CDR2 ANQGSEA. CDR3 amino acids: CSVRYRGLAEKLFF. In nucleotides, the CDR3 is TGCAGCGTTCGTTACAGGGGGCTTGCTGAAAAACTGTTTTTT.

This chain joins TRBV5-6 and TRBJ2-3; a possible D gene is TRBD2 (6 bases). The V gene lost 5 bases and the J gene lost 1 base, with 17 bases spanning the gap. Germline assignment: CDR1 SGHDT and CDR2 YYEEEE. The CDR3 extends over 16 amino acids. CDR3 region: CASSKGGGRGTDTQYF. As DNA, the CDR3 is TGTGCCAGCAGTAAAGGCGGAGGGCGGGGCACAGATACGCAGTATTTT.

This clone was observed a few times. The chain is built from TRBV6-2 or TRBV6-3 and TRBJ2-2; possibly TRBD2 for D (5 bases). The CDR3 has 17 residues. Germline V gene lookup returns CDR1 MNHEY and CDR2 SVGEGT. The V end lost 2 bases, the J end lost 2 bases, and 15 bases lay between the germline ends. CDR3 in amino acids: CASSYDLARDNTGELFF. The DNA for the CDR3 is TGTGCCAGCAGTTACGATCTAGCCCGGGATAACACCGGGGAGCTGTTTTTT.

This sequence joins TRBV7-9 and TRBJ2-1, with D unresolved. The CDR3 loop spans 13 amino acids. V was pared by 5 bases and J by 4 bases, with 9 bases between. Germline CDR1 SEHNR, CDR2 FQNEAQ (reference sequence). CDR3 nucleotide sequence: TGTGCCAGCAGCCCGAGTCCATACAATGAGCAGTTCTTC. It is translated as CASSPSPYNEQFF.

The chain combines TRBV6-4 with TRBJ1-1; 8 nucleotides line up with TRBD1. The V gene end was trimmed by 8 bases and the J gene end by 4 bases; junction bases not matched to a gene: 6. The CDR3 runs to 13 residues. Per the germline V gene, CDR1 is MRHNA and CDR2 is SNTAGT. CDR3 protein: CASRQTGGTEAFF. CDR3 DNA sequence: TGTGCCAGCCGGCAAACAGGGGGCACTGAAGCTTTCTTT.

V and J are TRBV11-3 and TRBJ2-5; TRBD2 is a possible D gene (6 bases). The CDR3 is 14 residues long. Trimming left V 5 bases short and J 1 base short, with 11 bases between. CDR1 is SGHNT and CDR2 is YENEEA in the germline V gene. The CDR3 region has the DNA TGTGCCAGCAGCGCCTTGCGGGGCCAAGAGACCCAGTACTTC. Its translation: CASSALRGQETQYF.

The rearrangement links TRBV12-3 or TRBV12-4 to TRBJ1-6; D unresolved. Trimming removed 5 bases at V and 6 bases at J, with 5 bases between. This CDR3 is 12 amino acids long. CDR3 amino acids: CASSPGNSPLHF. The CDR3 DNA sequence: TGTGCCAGCAGTCCCGGTAATTCACCCCTCCACTTT.

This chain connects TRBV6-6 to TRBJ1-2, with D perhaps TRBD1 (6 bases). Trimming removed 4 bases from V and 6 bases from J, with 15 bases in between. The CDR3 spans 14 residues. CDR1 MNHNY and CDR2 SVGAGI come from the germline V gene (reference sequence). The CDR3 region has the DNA TGTGCCAGCAGTTTAACCAGGGGAGCGGATGGCTACACCTTC. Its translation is CASSLTRGADGYTF.

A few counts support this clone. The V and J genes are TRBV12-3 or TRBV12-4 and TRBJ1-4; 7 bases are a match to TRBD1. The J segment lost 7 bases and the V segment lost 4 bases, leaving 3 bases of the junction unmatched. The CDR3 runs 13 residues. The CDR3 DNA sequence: TGTGCCAGCAGTTACCGACAGGGTGAAAAACTGTTTTTT. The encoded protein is CASSYRQGEKLFF.

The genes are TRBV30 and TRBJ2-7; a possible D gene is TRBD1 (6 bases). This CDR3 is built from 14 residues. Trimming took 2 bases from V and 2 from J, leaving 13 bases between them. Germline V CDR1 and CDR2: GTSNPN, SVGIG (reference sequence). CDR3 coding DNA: TGTGCCTGGAGTCGGTGGGGACAAGCCTACGAGCAGTACTTC. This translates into CAWSRWGQAYEQYF.

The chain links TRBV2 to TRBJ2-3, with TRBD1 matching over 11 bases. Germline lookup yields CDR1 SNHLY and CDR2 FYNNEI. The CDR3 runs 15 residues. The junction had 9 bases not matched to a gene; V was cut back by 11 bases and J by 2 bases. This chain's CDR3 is CADRADRGHTDTQYF. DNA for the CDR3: TGTGCCGACCGTGCGGACAGGGGGCACACAGATACGCAGTATTTT. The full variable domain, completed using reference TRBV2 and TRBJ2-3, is EPEVTQTPSHQVTQMGQEVILRCVPISNHLYFYWYRQILGQKVEFLVSFYNNEISEKSEIFDDQFSVERPDGSNFTLKIRSTKLEDSAMYFCADRADRGHTDTQYFGPGTRLTVL.

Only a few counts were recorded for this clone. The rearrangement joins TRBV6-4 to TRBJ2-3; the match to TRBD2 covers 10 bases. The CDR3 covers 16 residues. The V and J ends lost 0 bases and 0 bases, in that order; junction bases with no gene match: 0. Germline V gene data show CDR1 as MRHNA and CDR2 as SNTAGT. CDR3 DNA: TGTGCCAGCAGTGACTCGACTAGCGGGAGCACAGATACGCAGTATTTT. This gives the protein CASSDSTSGSTDTQYF.